This T cell receptor beta chain was found in a study of CD8+ T cells in alopecia areata. Regarding the study as a whole: Lesional scalp exceeded normal scalp in clonality, especially in alopecia totalis/universalis. Sequencing of scalp tissue also captures the resident alphabeta T cells of normal skin. Shared TCR sequences were less clear between patients than in mice, possibly partly from HLA diversity.

As concerns this clone: Its antigen is still unknown.

Extracted from the samples, RNA was reverse transcribed into cDNA to serve as the sequencing template. The method was immunoSEQ multiplex PCR; TCRdb's version includes in-frame clones alone and lacks a portion of them. The sample shows about 100,000 clones, approximately 59% of them seen only once. Cell sorting was applied to PBMCs, and CD4+ and CD8+ T cells were collected. This CDR3 has 14 amino acids. Germline V lookup: CDR1 LNHNV, CDR2 YYDKDF (reference sequence). Trimming shortened V by 3 bases and J by 4 bases, and 10 bases separated the two germline ends. Sequences were obtained from CD8+ T cells sorted from blood. This TCR was recovered from a human donor in good health. The chain joins TRBV15 to TRBJ1-5; tentative D call: TRBD1 (5 bases). The CDR3 sequence is CATSSTGMNQPQHF. CDR3 DNA: TGTGCCACCAGCAGCACAGGTATGAATCAGCCCCAGCATTTT.